Presented here are 13 T cell receptor beta chains from one specimen sequenced in a study of human T cells and chemical hapten exposure. Time point given: pre-sensitization, week 0. Treatment: therapeutic diphenylcyclopropenone sensitization with weekly scalp DPC. TCRdb reanalysed the RACE reads using MiXCR and keeps one entry per CDR3 protein. The sample lists 190,000 or so distinct CDR3 sequences; just under 30% were seen once. Sequenced here: whole blood, sampled in connection with sensitization to the hapten diphenylcyclopropenone (DPC). The receptors were gathered from a woman younger than 45 with alopecia areata. Some clones in this sample may be carry-over from other donors' samples.

This chain connects TRBV5-4 to TRBJ2-3; 9 bases align to TRBD2. Germline CDR1 is SGHNT and CDR2 is YYREEE (reference sequence). V was pared by 4 bases and J by 3 bases, with 6 bases of the junction left unmatched. This CDR3 contains 15 residues. The CDR3 reads CASSAGGALTDTQYF. The DNA of the CDR3 is TGTGCCAGCAGCGCGGGGGGGGCTTTGACAGATACGCAGTATTTT. Full variable domain (outside the CDR3, taken from reference TRBV5-4 and TRBJ2-3): ETGVTQSPTHLIKTRGQQVTLRCSSQSGHNTVSWYQQALGQGPQFIFQYYREEENGRGNFPPRFSGLQFPNYSSELNVNALELDDSALYLCASSAGGALTDTQYFGPGTRLTVL.

The chain links TRBV9 to TRBJ1-2; D uncertain. The CDR3 sequence is 17 residues long. Germline V lookup: CDR1 SGDLS, CDR2 YYNGEE. V was shortened by 0 bases and J by 6 bases, with 21 bases between the two germline ends. This chain's CDR3 is CASSVATGHVFPDGYTF. In nucleotides, the CDR3 is TGTGCCAGCAGCGTAGCTACCGGTCATGTCTTCCCGGATGGCTACACCTTC.

This rearrangement joins TRBV28 to TRBJ2-5; D gene ambiguous. CDR1 and CDR2 (germline): MDHEN, SYDVKM. The ends were cut back, 5 bases at V and 4 bases at J, with 8 bases in the middle. This CDR3 is built from 12 residues. CDR3 sequence: CASSLRLETQYF. The CDR3 bases are TGTGCCAGCAGTCTCCGGCTAGAGACCCAGTACTTC.

The gene calls are TRBV3-1 and TRBJ1-2; no clear D gene. Between the trimmed V and J ends, which lost 6 bases and 8 bases, there was a span of 16 bases. CDR3 size: 13 residues. Germline CDR1 and CDR2: LGHDT and YNNKEL (reference sequence). CDR3 residues: CASRLEGDNGYTF. CDR3 sequence (DNA): TGTGCCAGCAGACTTGAGGGAGATAACGGCTACACCTTC.

This clonotype has a handful of counts. This rearrangement joins TRBV4-3 to TRBJ1-5, with a weak D call TRBD1 (6 bases). Germline values: CDR1 LGHNA, CDR2 YSLEER. Between the trimmed V and J ends, which lost 3 bases and 7 bases, there was a span of 13 bases. CDR3 length: 14 amino acids. The CDR3 region is CASSQGTFGQPQHF. CDR3 nucleotide sequence: TGCGCCAGCAGCCAGGGGACATTCGGGCAGCCCCAGCATTTT.

This chain connects TRBV12-3 or TRBV12-4 to TRBJ2-3; D is uncertain. V lost 5 bases and J lost 8, with 17 bases in between. The CDR3 length is 14 residues. CDR3 sequence reads: CASSPLSVWGTQYF. DNA of the CDR3: TGTGCCAGCAGTCCTCTGTCCGTCTGGGGTACGCAGTATTTT.

The chain carries TRBV30 and TRBJ2-5; maybe TRBD2 (5 bases). From germline, CDR1 is GTSNPN and CDR2 SVGIG (reference sequence). Deletions cut 0 bases from V and 3 bases from J, with 8 bases between. The length of the CDR3 is 13 residues. The CDR3 coding sequence is TGTGCCTGGAGTGTGGGTAGCGAAGAGACCCAGTACTTC. Translated, it gives CAWSVGSEETQYF.

In its sample, this clonotype was seen a few times. The CDR3 is CASGSGATTGELFF. In DNA, the CDR3 is TGTGCCAGCGGTAGCGGGGCTACCACCGGGGAGCTGTTTTTT. The rearrangement links TRBV28 to TRBJ2-2, with 8 nucleotides matching TRBD2. The ends lost 8 bases at V and 4 bases at J; junction bases unmatched: 6. This CDR3 region has 14 residues. The V gene's germline CDR1 is MDHEN and CDR2 SYDVKM. Full variable domain (remainder filled in from reference TRBV28 and TRBJ2-2): DVKVTQSSRYLVKRTGEKVFLECVQDMDHENMFWYRQDPGLGLRLIYFSYDVKMKEKGDIPEGYSVSREKKERFSLILESASTNQTSMYLCASGSGATTGELFFGEGSRLTVL.

The chain recombines TRBV15 with TRBJ2-1; 8 bases are shared with TRBD2. The V gene's germline CDR1 is LNHNV and CDR2 YYDKDF (reference sequence). Unmatched junction bases numbered 16, after V lost 5 bases and J lost 10 bases. The CDR3 runs 16 residues. The CDR3 DNA reads as TGTGCCACCAGCCAAGTTTGGCGGGAGGCCTTAAGAGAGCAGTTCTTC. Protein sequence: CATSQVWREALREQFF. Supplemented by reference TRBV15 and TRBJ2-1, the full variable domain reads DAMVIQNPRYQVTQFGKPVTLSCSQTLNHNVMYWYQQKSSQAPKLLFHYYDKDFNNEADTPDNFQSRRPNTSFCFLDIRSPGLGDTAMYLCATSQVWREALREQFFGPGTRLTVL.

This sequence joins TRBV28 and TRBJ2-7; 8 nucleotides agree with TRBD2. The V and J ends lost 1 base and 3 bases, in that order; junction bases with no gene match: 8. This CDR3 has 16 amino acids. The V gene's germline CDR1 is MDHEN and CDR2 SYDVKM. The chain's CDR3 is CASSLSGGGSIYEQYF. The CDR3 DNA is TGTGCCAGCAGTTTATCGGGCGGGGGGTCGATCTACGAGCAGTACTTC.

The chain links TRBV7-2 to TRBJ1-5; 7 bases align to TRBD1. The germline gives CDR1 SGHTA, CDR2 FQGNSA. CDR3 length equals 16 residues. Unmatched junction bases numbered 9, after V lost 5 bases and J lost 2 bases. The CDR3 reads CASSPVTGTGNQPQHF. DNA for the CDR3: TGTGCCAGCAGCCCCGTCACCGGGACAGGCAATCAGCCCCAGCATTTT.

This clonotype was counted a few times. The chain has TRBV28 and TRBJ2-7, with 8 bases matching TRBD2. V shed 5 bases, J shed 13 bases, and the junction held 16 bases outside the gene matches. The CDR3 covers 14 residues. CDR1 is MDHEN, CDR2 SYDVKM, per germline. CDR3 nucleotide sequence: TGTGCCAGCAGTCCCGGGGGGGACCAAGATCGCATATACTTC. It translates to CASSPGGDQDRIYF.

The chain combines TRBV20-1 with TRBJ2-7, with D perhaps matching TRBD2 (6 bases). The CDR3 length is 12 residues. V was clipped by 6 bases and J by 3 bases, with 12 bases between them. Germline values: CDR1 DFQATT, CDR2 SNEGSKA (reference sequence). The CDR3 DNA reads as TGCAGTGCCTCCCCCGGGGGCTACGAGCAGTACTTC. Translating gives CSASPGGYEQYF.